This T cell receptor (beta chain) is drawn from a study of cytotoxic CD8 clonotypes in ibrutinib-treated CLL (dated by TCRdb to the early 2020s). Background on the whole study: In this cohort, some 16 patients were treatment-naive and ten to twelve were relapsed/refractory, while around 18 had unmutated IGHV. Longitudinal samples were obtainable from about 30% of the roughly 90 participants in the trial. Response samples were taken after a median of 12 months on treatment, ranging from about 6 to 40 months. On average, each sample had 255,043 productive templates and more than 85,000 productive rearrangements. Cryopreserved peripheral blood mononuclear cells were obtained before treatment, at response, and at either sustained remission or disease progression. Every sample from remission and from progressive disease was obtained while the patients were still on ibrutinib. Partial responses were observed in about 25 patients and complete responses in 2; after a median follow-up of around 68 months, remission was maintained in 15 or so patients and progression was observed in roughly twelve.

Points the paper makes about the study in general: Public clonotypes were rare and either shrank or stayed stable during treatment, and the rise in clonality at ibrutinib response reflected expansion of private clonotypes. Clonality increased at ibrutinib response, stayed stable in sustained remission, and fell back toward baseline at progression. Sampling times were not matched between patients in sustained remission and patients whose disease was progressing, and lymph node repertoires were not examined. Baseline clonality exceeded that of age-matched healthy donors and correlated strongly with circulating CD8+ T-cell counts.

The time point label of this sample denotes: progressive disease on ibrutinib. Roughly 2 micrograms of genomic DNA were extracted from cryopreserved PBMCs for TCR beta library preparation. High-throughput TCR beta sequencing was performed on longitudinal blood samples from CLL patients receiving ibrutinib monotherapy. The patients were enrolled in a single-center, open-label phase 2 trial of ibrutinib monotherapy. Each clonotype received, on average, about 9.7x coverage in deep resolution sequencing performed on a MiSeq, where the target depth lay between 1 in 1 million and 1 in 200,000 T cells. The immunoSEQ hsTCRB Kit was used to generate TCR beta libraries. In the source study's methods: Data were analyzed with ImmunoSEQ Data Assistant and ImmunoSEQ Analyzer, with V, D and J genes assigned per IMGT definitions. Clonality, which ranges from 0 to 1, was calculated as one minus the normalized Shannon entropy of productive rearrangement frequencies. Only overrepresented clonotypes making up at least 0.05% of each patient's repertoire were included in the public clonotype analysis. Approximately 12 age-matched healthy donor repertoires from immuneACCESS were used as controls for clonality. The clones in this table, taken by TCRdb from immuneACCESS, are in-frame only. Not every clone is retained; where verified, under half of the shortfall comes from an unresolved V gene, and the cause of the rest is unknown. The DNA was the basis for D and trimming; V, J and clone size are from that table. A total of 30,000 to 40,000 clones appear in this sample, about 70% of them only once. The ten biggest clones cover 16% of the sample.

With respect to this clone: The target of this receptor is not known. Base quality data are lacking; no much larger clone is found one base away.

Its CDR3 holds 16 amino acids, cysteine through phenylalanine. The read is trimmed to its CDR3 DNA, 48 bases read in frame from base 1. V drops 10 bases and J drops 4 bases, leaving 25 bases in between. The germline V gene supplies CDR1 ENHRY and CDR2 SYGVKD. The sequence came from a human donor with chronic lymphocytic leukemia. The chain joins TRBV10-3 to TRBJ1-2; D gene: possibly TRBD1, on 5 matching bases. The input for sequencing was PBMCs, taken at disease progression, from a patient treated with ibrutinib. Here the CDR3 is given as CASSRNRNPYPYGYTF. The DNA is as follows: TGTGCCAGCAGCCGCAACAGGAACCCATACCCCTATGGCTACACCTTC.